This TCR beta chain was identified in a study of blood T cells in healthy people across ages. This clonotype occurred a few times. CDR3 length: 13 amino acids. Germline CDR1 is MNHEY and CDR2 is SVGAGI. The V end lost 7 bases, the J end lost 7 bases, and 16 bases lay between the germline ends. Primed by a sample-barcoded 5' primer and a J-beta primer mix, a second PCR proceeded for roughly 7 to 11 cycles. TCRdb called the 5' RACE reads again in MiXCR, with one record for every CDR3 protein. The data contain fewer than 2,000,000 distinct CDR3 sequences, about two fifths of them singletons. The specimen sequenced was blood. The TCR was taken from a human donor in good health. V usage is TRBV6-5 and J usage is TRBJ1-1, with a tentative D call TRBD1 (6 bases). The CDR3 DNA follows: TGTGCCAGCAAGGGACACTTGATAGATGAAGCTTTCTTT. It yields the protein CASKGHLIDEAFF.